One and the same sample provided the 12 T cell receptor beta chains below, sequenced in a study of blood T cells in healthy people across ages. Combining a sample-barcoded 5' primer with a J-beta primer mix, a second PCR ran for about 7 to 12 cycles. TCRdb reanalysed the 5' RACE reads using MiXCR and keeps one entry per CDR3 protein. The sample lists over 1,500,000 distinct CDR3 sequences, 39% occurring once. The sequencing input was blood. These receptors were collected from a human donor in good health.

In regard to this clonotype: One end of the junction is discordant with germline, which a read error may explain. The chain links TRBV7-2 to TRBJ1-2; 11 nucleotides line up with TRBD1. This CDR3 contains 17 residues. Germline CDR1 reads SGHTA; CDR2 reads FQGNSA. This CDR3 is CASSLRTGGERTYGHTF. In DNA form, the CDR3 reads TGTGCCAGCAGCTTACGGACAGGGGGCGAACGTACCTATGGCCACACCTTC.

Only a few counts were recorded for this clonotype. This chain uses TRBV18 with TRBJ1-5; D gene ambiguous. CDR3 length equals 17 residues. The V end lost 6 bases, the J end lost 4 bases, and 22 bases lay between the germline ends. Germline V gene sequence: CDR1 KGHSH, CDR2 LQKENI. CDR3: CASSLGAVDWKNQPQHF. For the CDR3, the DNA is TGTGCCAGCTCCCTTGGTGCCGTTGACTGGAAGAATCAGCCCCAGCATTTT. Together with reference TRBV18 and TRBJ1-5, the CDR3 gives the full variable domain: NAGVMQNPRHLVRRRGQEARLRCSPMKGHSHVYWYRQLPEEGLKFMVYLQKENIIDESGMPKERFSAEFPKEGPSILRIQQVVRGDSAAYFCASSLGAVDWKNQPQHFGDGTRLSIL.

V gene TRBV5-6 combines with J gene TRBJ2-1; D may be TRBD1 (6 bases). V gave up 2 bases and J gave up 1 base, with 13 bases separating them. CDR1 is SGHDT, CDR2 YYEEEE, per germline. The CDR3 loop spans 16 amino acids. CDR3 coding DNA: TGTGCCAGCAGCTTCGGACAGACTCCGTCCTACAATGAGCAGTTCTTC. It is translated as CASSFGQTPSYNEQFF. Looking up the rest from reference TRBV5-6 and TRBJ2-1 gives the full variable domain: DAGVTQSPTHLIKTRGQQVTLRCSPKSGHDTVSWYQQALGQGPQFIFQYYEEEERQRGNFPDRFSGHQFPNYSSELNVNALLLGDSALYLCASSFGQTPSYNEQFFGPGTRLTVL.

The V and J genes are TRBV9 and TRBJ1-1; no definite D call. The CDR3 runs to 15 residues. The germline V gene encodes CDR1 SGDLS and CDR2 YYNGEE. The ends were cut back, 1 base at V and 6 bases at J, with 16 bases in the middle. The CDR3 DNA is TGTGCCAGCAGCGTATTGGGCAGCGGCGGTGCTGAAGCTTTCTTT. Translating it yields CASSVLGSGGAEAFF.

V is TRBV4-1 and J is TRBJ1-4, with D uncertain. In germline, CDR1 is MGHRA, CDR2 YSYEKL. The V end lost 0 bases, the J end lost 6 bases, and 8 bases lay between the germline ends. The CDR3 has 14 amino acids. The CDR3, as DNA: TGCGCCAGCAGCCAAGAGTGGATTGATGAAAAACTGTTTTTT. This codes for CASSQEWIDEKLFF.

V usage is TRBV6-2 or TRBV6-3 and J usage is TRBJ1-2, with D unresolved. The germline V gene encodes CDR1 MNHEY and CDR2 SVGEGT. The CDR3 is 13 amino acids. V was cut by 4 bases and J by 2 bases, with 8 bases left in between. The CDR3, as DNA: TGTGCCAGCAGTTTTCGGGAAAACTATGGCTACACCTTC. Translated, it gives CASSFRENYGYTF.

V is TRBV29-1 and J is TRBJ2-5; no definite D call. The V gene's germline CDR1 is SQVTM and CDR2 ANQGSEA. The CDR3 spans 12 residues. Trimming shortened V by 4 bases and J by 4 bases, and 10 bases separated the two germline ends. The CDR3 nucleotides read TGCAGCGTTGTTGAGCGCAGAGAGACCCAGTACTTC. As protein: CSVVERRETQYF.

This clonotype has ten or more counts. The CDR3 is CAISGDPRVHEQFF. The DNA for the CDR3 is TGTGCCATCAGTGGAGACCCCCGAGTGCATGAGCAGTTCTTC. The rearrangement links TRBV10-3 to TRBJ2-1; D not resolved. CDR1 is ENHRY and CDR2 is SYGVKD in the germline V gene. Trimming took 4 bases from V and 8 from J, leaving 15 bases between them. This CDR3 is built from 14 residues.

This clonotype was seen many times. The chain recombines TRBV6-5 with TRBJ2-7; D is possibly TRBD1 (5 bases). The CDR3 is made up of 14 amino acids. Trimming pared 11 bases from V and 1 base from J, leaving 18 bases between. Looked up from germline, CDR1 is MNHEY and CDR2 is SVGAGI. The CDR3 region has the DNA TGTGCCGCCGCCGTTCAGGGTTCATCCTACGAGCAGTACTTC. Its translation: CAAAVQGSSYEQYF.

This clonotype showed up many times. An end of the junction differs from the germline gene, which may be a read error. The chain uses TRBV5-1 and TRBJ2-5; TRBD2 is a possible D gene (6 bases). This CDR3 comprises 14 residues. CDR1 and CDR2 (germline): SGHRS, YFSETQ. The CDR3 sequence is CASSLVSGGETQYF. The DNA for the CDR3 is TGTGCCAGCAGCTTAGTCTCCGGGGGAGAGACCCAGTACTTC.

The rearrangement links TRBV7-2 to TRBJ2-5, with D hard to call. Germline loops: CDR1 SGHTA, CDR2 FQGNSA. Trimming took off 3 bases at V and 5 bases at J, with 16 bases between the two ends. CDR3 length: 15 amino acids. The CDR3 nucleotides read TGTGCCAGCAGCTTTGACACGCTTGTAGGGGAGACCCAGTACTTC. This encodes CASSFDTLVGETQYF.

In its sample, this clonotype was seen a few times. The chain has TRBV4-3 and TRBJ1-5, with D tentatively TRBD1 (5 bases). The ends were cut back, 0 bases at V and 6 bases at J, with 12 bases in the middle. The CDR3 is made up of 15 amino acids. Germline CDR1 and CDR2: LGHNA and YSLEER. CDR3 protein: CASSQDFQGGQPQHF. DNA for the CDR3: TGCGCCAGCAGCCAAGATTTCCAGGGAGGTCAGCCCCAGCATTTT.